Each of the 18 T cell receptor beta chains below was sequenced from the same sample in a study of blood T cell repertoires in COVID-19. Libraries were prepared by immunoSEQ multiplex PCR; TCRdb keeps only in-frame clonotypes and omits some of them. The data show about 670,000 clones, 90% seen once. Sequencing was done on a sample of peripheral blood. The receptor set was obtained from a young woman with acute or convalescent COVID-19.

The V gene is TRBV4-1, the J gene TRBJ2-7; D is unresolved. From germline, CDR1 is MGHRA and CDR2 YSYEKL. The CDR3 runs 14 residues. Trimming removed 0 bases from V and 4 bases from J, with 10 bases in between. CDR3 protein: CASSQDFPQYEQYF. In nucleotides, the CDR3 is TGCGCCAGCAGCCAAGATTTTCCGCAGTACGAGCAGTACTTC.

V is TRBV6-4 and J is TRBJ2-1, with TRBD1 matching 9 bases. Trimming took 4 bases from V and 4 from J; bases not matched to a gene: 5. Germline-derived CDR1 and CDR2 are MRHNA and SNTAGT. CDR3 length: 15 residues. CDR3 loop: CASSGTGDSYNEQFF. The CDR3 nucleotides are TGTGCCAGCAGTGGGACAGGGGATTCTTACAATGAGCAGTTCTTC.

The V call is TRBV1, the J call TRBJ1-2; TRBD1 is the table's D call and was not checked against the DNA. TRBV1 is reported as a pseudogene. CDR3 length equals 16 residues. CDR3 amino acids: CTSSQDRSRGADGYTF. CDR3 bases: TGCACCAGCAGCCAAGATCGTTCAAGGGGCGCGGATGGCTACACCTTC.

The rearrangement joins TRBV9 to TRBJ2-2; D might be TRBD1 (6 bases). The germline CDR1 and CDR2 sequences are SGDLS and YYNGEE. Trimming took off 3 bases at V and 4 bases at J, with 10 bases between the two ends. The CDR3 loop spans 14 amino acids. Written as DNA, the CDR3 is TGTGCCAGCAGCGCGGGACAAACCACCGGGGAGCTGTTTTTT. Its translation is CASSAGQTTGELFF.

This clone was observed once. The V gene is TRBV20-1, the J gene TRBJ1-1; D may be TRBD1 (6 bases). Germline V gene data show CDR1 as DFQATT and CDR2 as SNEGSKA (reference sequence). V lost 3 bases and J 1 base, leaving 12 bases between the germline ends. The CDR3 has 14 residues. Here the CDR3 reads CSASGGQGNTEAFF. The CDR3 bases are TGCAGTGCTAGTGGGGGGCAGGGGAACACTGAAGCTTTCTTT.

The chain links TRBV19 to TRBJ2-2; D remains unclear. V lost 3 bases and J 4 bases, leaving 9 bases between the germline ends. This CDR3 comprises 14 residues. CDR1 and CDR2 (germline): LNHDA, SQIVND (reference sequence). CDR3 nucleotides: TGTGCCAGTAGTATTCGCCAGGCCACCGGGGAGCTGTTTTTT. Amino acids: CASSIRQATGELFF.

This clone came up many times. V gene TRBV6-4 combines with J gene TRBJ2-3; 8 nucleotides line up with TRBD1. J lost 5 bases, V lost 3 bases, and 7 bases had no gene match. From germline, CDR1 is MRHNA and CDR2 SNTAGT. This CDR3 is built from 15 residues. CDR3 residues: CASSEAQGAIDTQYF. In nucleotides, the CDR3 is TGTGCCAGCAGTGAAGCTCAGGGGGCGATAGATACGCAGTATTTT.

CDR3 amino acids: CASSRGWEGDGYTF. DNA of the CDR3: TGTGCCAGCAGCCGAGGCTGGGAGGGCGATGGCTACACCTTC. The chain carries TRBV6-5 and TRBJ1-2; D is uncertain. This CDR3 region has 14 residues. Germline assignment: CDR1 MNHEY and CDR2 SVGAGI. The V end lost 6 bases, the J end lost 6 bases, and 17 bases lay between the germline ends.

The gene calls are TRBV6-4 and TRBJ1-1, with 7 bases lining up with TRBD1. V trimming: 2 bases; J trimming: 7 bases; junction bases outside the gene matches: 13. From germline, CDR1 is MRHNA and CDR2 SNTAGT. The CDR3 runs to 16 residues. This CDR3 is CASSDPRTGIANEAFF. CDR3 in DNA: TGTGCCAGCAGTGACCCACGGACAGGCATCGCGAATGAAGCTTTCTTT.

The chain combines TRBV21-1 with TRBJ1-1. TRBV21-1 is a recognized pseudogene. CDR3 length: 16 amino acids. The CDR3 sequence: CASSKDGGTGETEAFF. Here the CDR3 DNA reads TGTGCCAGCAGCAAAGATGGGGGGACGGGAGAGACTGAAGCTTTCTTT.

This rearrangement joins TRBV6-4 to TRBJ2-1, with D maybe TRBD1 (6 bases). The germline V gene encodes CDR1 MRHNA and CDR2 SNTAGT. The V gene lost 2 bases and the J gene lost 9 bases, with 14 bases spanning the gap. The CDR3 contains 14 residues. The CDR3 coding sequence is TGTGCCAGCAGTGACGGAACAGGGAACGTTGAGCAGTTCTTC. It yields the protein CASSDGTGNVEQFF.

V is TRBV19 and J is TRBJ1-2, with TRBD1 as a possible D gene (6 bases). Between the trimmed V and J ends, which lost 4 bases and 0 bases, there was a span of 24 bases. The germline V gene has CDR1 LNHDA and CDR2 SQIVND (reference sequence). This CDR3 region has 19 residues. CDR3 protein: CASSTFLGQPQLANYGYTF. CDR3 in DNA: TGTGCCAGTAGTACGTTCCTAGGACAGCCTCAGTTAGCTAACTATGGCTACACCTTC.

This chain connects TRBV10-3 to TRBJ2-7; a possible D gene is TRBD2 (6 bases). Germline CDR1 is ENHRY and CDR2 is SYGVKD. CDR3 length: 17 residues. V was cut by 3 bases and J by 6 bases, with 24 bases left in between. The CDR3 nucleotides read TGTGCCATCAGTGAACCGGGGCAGGTGGACTATAGGGGCGAGCAGTACTTC. Translating it yields CAISEPGQVDYRGEQYF.

The J gene is TRBJ2-3, the V gene TRBV24-1, with D tentatively TRBD2 (6 bases). The germline V and J ends were trimmed by 9 bases and 0 bases, with 15 bases remaining between them. Germline CDR1 is KGHDR and CDR2 is SFDVKD. The CDR3 runs to 15 residues. The CDR3 here is CATRRDPPSTDTQYF. CDR3 coding DNA: TGTGCCACCCGGCGGGATCCTCCTAGCACAGATACGCAGTATTTT.

V and J are TRBV7-2 and TRBJ2-7; D gene ambiguous. V lost 5 bases to trimming and J lost 0 bases, with 11 bases between them. Per the germline V gene, CDR1 is SGHTA and CDR2 is FQGNSA. The CDR3 sequence is 14 residues long. CDR3 DNA: TGTGCCAGCAGCCTCGCCGGCGGCTCCTACGAGCAGTACTTC. Protein: CASSLAGGSYEQYF.

The V gene is TRBV6-5, the J gene TRBJ2-7; no clear D gene. The V end lost 7 bases, the J end lost 5 bases, and 6 bases lay between the germline ends. The germline gives CDR1 MNHEY, CDR2 SVGAGI. CDR3 length equals 10 residues. The CDR3 bases are TGTGCCAGCAACAGAAACGAGCAGTACTTC. It specifies CASNRNEQYF.

This chain connects TRBV3-1 (or the pseudogene TRBV3-2) to TRBJ1-1; D may be TRBD1 (6 bases). The CDR3 totals 15 residues. The V gene's germline CDR1 is LGHDT and CDR2 YNNKEL (reference sequence). V gave up 4 bases and J gave up 5 bases, with 17 bases separating them. CDR3 in DNA: TGTGCCAGCAGCCGCCCGGGACAAAGGAAAACTGAAGCTTTCTTT. It is translated as CASSRPGQRKTEAFF.

A few counts support this clone. The J gene is TRBJ1-6, the V gene TRBV5-6; 7 positions match TRBD1. V lost 4 bases and J lost 10; bases outside the gene matches: 8. Germline V gene lookup returns CDR1 SGHDT and CDR2 YYEEEE. This CDR3 is 14 amino acids long. The CDR3, as DNA: TGTGCCAGCAGCCTCGACAGGGTGGACTCACCCCTCCACTTT. Translating gives CASSLDRVDSPLHF.